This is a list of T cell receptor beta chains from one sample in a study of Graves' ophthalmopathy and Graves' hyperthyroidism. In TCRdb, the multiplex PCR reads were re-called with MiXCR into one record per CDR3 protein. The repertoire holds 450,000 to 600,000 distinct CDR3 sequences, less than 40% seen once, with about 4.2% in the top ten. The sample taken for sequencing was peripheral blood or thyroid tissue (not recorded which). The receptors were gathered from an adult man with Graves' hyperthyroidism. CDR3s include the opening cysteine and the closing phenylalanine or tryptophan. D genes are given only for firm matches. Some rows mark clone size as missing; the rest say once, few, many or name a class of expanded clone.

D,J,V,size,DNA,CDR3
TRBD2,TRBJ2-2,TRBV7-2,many,TGTGCCAGCAGCTTAGCCAGCGGGATGACCGGGGAGCTGTTTTTT,CASSLASGMTGELFF
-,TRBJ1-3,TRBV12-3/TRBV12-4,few,TGTGCCAGCAGCAAGAGGACAGTAGTCTCTGGAAACACCATATATTTT,CASSKRTVVSGNTIYF
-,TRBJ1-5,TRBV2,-,TGTGCCAGCAGTGAAGAAGGGGTGTTAGGGCAGCCCCAGCATTTT,CASSEEGVLGQPQHF
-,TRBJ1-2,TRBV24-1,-,TGTGCCAGCAGTTCAACGGCAAGGCTATTTAACTATGGCTACACCTTC,CASSSTARLFNYGYTF
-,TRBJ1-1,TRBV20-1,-,TGCAGTGTACCATTTCCGGACACTGAAGCTTTCTTT,CSVPFPDTEAFF
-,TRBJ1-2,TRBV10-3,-,TGTGCCAGCAGTTATAATAGTTTTGACAGTTTTAACTATGGCTACACCTTC,CASSYNSFDSFNYGYTF
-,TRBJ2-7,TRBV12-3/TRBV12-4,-,TGTGCCAGCAGTTTAAGAACAGCCAGCCCGTACTACGAGCAGTACTTC,CASSLRTASPYYEQYF
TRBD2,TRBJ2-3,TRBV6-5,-,TGTGCCAGCAGTTACAGGTCTAGCGGGGGGAGGGGTGATACGCAGTATTTT,CASSYRSSGGRGDTQYF
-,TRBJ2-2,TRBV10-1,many,TGCGCCAGCAGTGAGGCCCTGATTGGAACCGGGGAGCTGTTTTTT,CASSEALIGTGELFF
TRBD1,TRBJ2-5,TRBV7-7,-,TGTGCTAGCAGCCCAGGGACAGCCTCGGAGACCCAGTACTTC,CASSPGTASETQYF
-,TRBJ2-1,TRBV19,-,TGTGCCAGTAGTATTATATGGCTGGGACGCTCCTACAATGAGCAGTTCTTC,CASSIIWLGRSYNEQFF
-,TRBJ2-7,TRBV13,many,TGTGCCAGCAGCTTCCCGGGGAGATACGAGCAGTACTTC,CASSFPGRYEQYF
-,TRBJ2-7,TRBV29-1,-,TGCAGCGTTGAAGACTACGAGCAGTACTTC,CSVEDYEQYF
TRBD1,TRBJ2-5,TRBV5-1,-,TGCGCCAGCAGCCAGACAGGGGGCGGTCAGACCCAGTACTTC,CASSQTGGGQTQYF
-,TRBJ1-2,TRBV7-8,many,TGTGCCAGCAGCTCACAGGAAGATAACTATGGCTACACCTTC,CASSSQEDNYGYTF
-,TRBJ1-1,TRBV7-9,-,TGTGCCAGCAGTAAAGGGTCGGTTGAGGGTGAAGCTTTCTTT,CASSKGSVEGEAFF
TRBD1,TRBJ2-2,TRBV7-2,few,TGTGCCAGCAGCACCGTAGACAGGGGGTGGTTGGCGGCGAACACCGGGGAGCTGTTTTTT,CASSTVDRGWLAANTGELFF